The rows below give T cell receptor beta chains drawn from one sample of a study of brain T cells in children with intractable seizures. Using immunoSEQ multiplex PCR, the repertoire was profiled, and TCRdb retains in-frame clones only, with some absent. The sample has under 150,000 clones; around 94% are singletons. Sequenced here: peripheral blood, sampled at surgery. Source of these receptors: a boy younger than two with hemimegalencephaly and intractable seizures. Both conserved end residues are part of each CDR3. Each record gives: CDR3 DNA, CDR3 protein, J gene, clone size, V gene, D gene. D genes are given only for firm matches. Clone size is shown for a subset of rows, as once, few, many or a class of expanded clone.

CDR3nt: TGTGCCAGCAGCTTAGGGGCTAGCGGAAATGAGCAGTTCTTC
CDR3aa: CASSLGASGNEQFF
j_gene: TRBJ2-1
abundance: .
v_gene: TRBV7-9
d_gene: TRBD2

CDR3nt: TGTGCCAGCAGTTTAGGACTAGCGGGAGCTTATGAGCAGTTCTTC
CDR3aa: CASSLGLAGAYEQFF
j_gene: TRBJ2-1
abundance: .
v_gene: TRBV27
d_gene: TRBD2

CDR3nt: TGCAGCGTTGTTCAGGGGGAGGGACTAGGCTACACCTTC
CDR3aa: CSVVQGEGLGYTF
j_gene: TRBJ1-2
abundance: .
v_gene: TRBV29-1
d_gene: TRBD1

CDR3nt: TGTGCCATCAGTGACGTCGACTACAATGAGCAGTTCTTC
CDR3aa: CAISDVDYNEQFF
j_gene: TRBJ2-1
abundance: .
v_gene: TRBV10-3
d_gene: .

CDR3nt: TGTGCCAGCAGCCTAGGCCGGGACTGGTCCTGGGATGAGCAGTTCTTC
CDR3aa: CASSLGRDWSWDEQFF
j_gene: TRBJ2-1
abundance: .
v_gene: TRBV6-2/TRBV6-3
d_gene: .

CDR3nt: TGTGCCAGCAGCCTGCCGACAGGGGGAAGTGAAAAACTGTTTTTT
CDR3aa: CASSLPTGGSEKLFF
j_gene: TRBJ1-4
abundance: .
v_gene: TRBV3-1/TRBV3-2
d_gene: TRBD1

CDR3nt: TGTGCCAGCACCATCGGTCGGGGACGGTACGAGCAGTACTTC
CDR3aa: CASTIGRGRYEQYF
j_gene: TRBJ2-7
abundance: .
v_gene: TRBV28
d_gene: .

CDR3nt: TGTGCCAGCAGTCCGAGAGAGGGGGCTGAAGCTTTCTTT
CDR3aa: CASSPREGAEAFF
j_gene: TRBJ1-1
abundance: .
v_gene: TRBV28
d_gene: .

CDR3nt: TGTGCCAGCAGCCAGGGGGCGGCTAATGAAAAACTGTTTTTT
CDR3aa: CASSQGAANEKLFF
j_gene: TRBJ1-4
abundance: .
v_gene: TRBV5-4
d_gene: TRBD1

CDR3nt: TGTGCCAGCAGCCCCCTTTACACCGGGGAGCTGTTTTTT
CDR3aa: CASSPLYTGELFF
j_gene: TRBJ2-2
abundance: .
v_gene: TRBV7-2
d_gene: .

CDR3nt: TGTGCCAGCTCACCACTCCCTAGCACAGATACGCAGTATTTT
CDR3aa: CASSPLPSTDTQYF
j_gene: TRBJ2-3
abundance: .
v_gene: TRBV18
d_gene: .

CDR3nt: TGTGCCAGCAGCTTAAAGCAGGGGATGTTTCCCCAGCATTTT
CDR3aa: CASSLKQGMFPQHF
j_gene: TRBJ1-5
abundance: .
v_gene: TRBV7-2
d_gene: .

CDR3nt: TGTGCCAGCAATGGGCTGGGGCAACCCTACGAGCAGTACTTC
CDR3aa: CASNGLGQPYEQYF
j_gene: TRBJ2-7
abundance: .
v_gene: TRBV2
d_gene: .

CDR3nt: TGTGCCAGCCGAGAAGACCCCAGGACAGGGGCCGATGACGCTTTCTTT
CDR3aa: CASREDPRTGADDAFF
j_gene: TRBJ1-1
abundance: .
v_gene: TRBV27
d_gene: TRBD1

CDR3nt: TGTGCCAGCAGAACCCAGCGGGAACTCCACAATGAGCAGTTCTTC
CDR3aa: CASRTQRELHNEQFF
j_gene: TRBJ2-1
abundance: .
v_gene: TRBV6-5
d_gene: TRBD2

CDR3nt: TGCGCCAGCAGCATGGGACCGACTCACTCGGACATATATTTT
CDR3aa: CASSMGPTHSDIYF
j_gene: TRBJ1-3
abundance: .
v_gene: TRBV10-2
d_gene: .

CDR3nt: TGTGCCAGCAGTTTCGGGGTGGGCGGCTACGAGCAGTACTTC
CDR3aa: CASSFGVGGYEQYF
j_gene: TRBJ2-7
abundance: .
v_gene: TRBV28
d_gene: .

CDR3nt: TGCGCCAGCAGTGCTCGGCTAGCGGGCAACAATGAGCAGTTCTTC
CDR3aa: CASSARLAGNNEQFF
j_gene: TRBJ2-1
abundance: .
v_gene: TRBV10-1
d_gene: TRBD2

CDR3nt: TGTGCCAGCAGTTTAGGGACTAGCGGGAGCTCCTACGAGCAGTACTTC
CDR3aa: CASSLGTSGSSYEQYF
j_gene: TRBJ2-7
abundance: .
v_gene: TRBV27
d_gene: TRBD2

CDR3nt: TGTGCCAGCAGCTTCCGGACAGGGAACGAGCAGTACTTC
CDR3aa: CASSFRTGNEQYF
j_gene: TRBJ2-7
abundance: .
v_gene: TRBV7-9
d_gene: TRBD1

CDR3nt: TGTGCCAGCAGCTCCGGAAGGGGGCAAACCTACGAGCAGTACTTC
CDR3aa: CASSSGRGQTYEQYF
j_gene: TRBJ2-7
abundance: .
v_gene: TRBV5-4
d_gene: TRBD1

CDR3nt: TGTGCCAGCAGCCCCAGCGAGACCGGGGAGCTGTTTTTT
CDR3aa: CASSPSETGELFF
j_gene: TRBJ2-2
abundance: .
v_gene: TRBV7-2
d_gene: .

CDR3nt: TGTGCCAGCAGCGTATACGGGACTAGCGGGAGTGTCCCAGATACGCAGTATTTT
CDR3aa: CASSVYGTSGSVPDTQYF
j_gene: TRBJ2-3
abundance: .
v_gene: TRBV9
d_gene: TRBD2

CDR3nt: TGTGCCAGTAGTAGGCTCGGGACAGGGCCCACAGATACGCAGTATTTT
CDR3aa: CASSRLGTGPTDTQYF
j_gene: TRBJ2-3
abundance: .
v_gene: TRBV19
d_gene: TRBD1

CDR3nt: TGTGCCAGCAGCTTGGGGGGGTACGAGCAGTACTTC
CDR3aa: CASSLGGYEQYF
j_gene: TRBJ2-7
abundance: .
v_gene: TRBV5-8
d_gene: .

CDR3nt: TGCGCCAGCAGCCAAGATCGGCAGTCTGGGCAGTTCTTC
CDR3aa: CASSQDRQSGQFF
j_gene: TRBJ2-1
abundance: .
v_gene: TRBV4-1
d_gene: .

CDR3nt: TGTGCCAGCAGCCAAAATGGGCTGGGGTTTGTTCTCTCTGGAAACACCATATATTTT
CDR3aa: CASSQNGLGFVLSGNTIYF
j_gene: TRBJ1-3
abundance: .
v_gene: TRBV3-1/TRBV3-2
d_gene: .

CDR3nt: TGTGCCAGCAGCTTAGATCTCGGGGGTTACACCATATATTTT
CDR3aa: CASSLDLGGYTIYF
j_gene: TRBJ1-3
abundance: .
v_gene: TRBV11-2
d_gene: .

CDR3nt: TGCAGCGTTGTCGACAGCCTCCCCTCCTACGAGCAGTACTTC
CDR3aa: CSVVDSLPSYEQYF
j_gene: TRBJ2-7
abundance: .
v_gene: TRBV29-1
d_gene: .

CDR3nt: TGCGCCAGCAGTGAGCGGACTAGCCTCGGCAGTGAGCAGTTCTTC
CDR3aa: CASSERTSLGSEQFF
j_gene: TRBJ2-1
abundance: once
v_gene: TRBV10-2
d_gene: TRBD2

CDR3nt: TGTGCCAGCAGTCTTTCGGGACAGGGTTTTGTAAATGAGCAGTTCTTC
CDR3aa: CASSLSGQGFVNEQFF
j_gene: TRBJ2-1
abundance: .
v_gene: TRBV27
d_gene: TRBD1

CDR3nt: TGTGCCAGCGGCGGCGGGGGTACCTACGAGCAGTACTTC
CDR3aa: CASGGGGTYEQYF
j_gene: TRBJ2-7
abundance: .
v_gene: TRBV6-5
d_gene: TRBD2

CDR3nt: TGTGCCAGCAGCCTGACAGGGAGAACTGGCTACACCTTC
CDR3aa: CASSLTGRTGYTF
j_gene: TRBJ1-2
abundance: .
v_gene: TRBV2
d_gene: TRBD1

CDR3nt: TGTGCCAGTAATTATCGAGCGGGGTACTCCTACGAGCAGTACTTC
CDR3aa: CASNYRAGYSYEQYF
j_gene: TRBJ2-7
abundance: .
v_gene: TRBV19
d_gene: TRBD2

CDR3nt: TGCAGCGTGAGCGGGAGGGAGGGAGATACGCAGTATTTT
CDR3aa: CSVSGREGDTQYF
j_gene: TRBJ2-3
abundance: .
v_gene: TRBV29-1
d_gene: TRBD2

CDR3nt: TGTGCCAGCAGCGCGACAGGGACCTCCTACAATGAGCAGTTCTTC
CDR3aa: CASSATGTSYNEQFF
j_gene: TRBJ2-1
abundance: .
v_gene: TRBV7-3
d_gene: TRBD1

CDR3nt: TGTGCCAGCAGCCTACATGGGAACACCGGGGAGCTGTTTTTT
CDR3aa: CASSLHGNTGELFF
j_gene: TRBJ2-2
abundance: .
v_gene: TRBV7-6
d_gene: .

CDR3nt: TGTGCCAGCAGCCAAGAAAGTTGGACGGGAGTAGGGGGGGATACGCAGTATTTT
CDR3aa: CASSQESWTGVGGDTQYF
j_gene: TRBJ2-3
abundance: .
v_gene: TRBV14
d_gene: .

CDR3nt: TGTGCCAGCAGTGATCTCGGGGCCACTGAAGCTTTCTTT
CDR3aa: CASSDLGATEAFF
j_gene: TRBJ1-1
abundance: once
v_gene: TRBV25-1
d_gene: .

CDR3nt: TGCGCCAGCAGCTTGGGACCTAATCAGCCCCAGCATTTT
CDR3aa: CASSLGPNQPQHF
j_gene: TRBJ1-5
abundance: few
v_gene: TRBV5-1
d_gene: .

CDR3nt: TGTGCCAGCAGTGACGGGGGGACCCAGTACTTC
CDR3aa: CASSDGGTQYF
j_gene: TRBJ2-5
abundance: once
v_gene: TRBV6-2/TRBV6-3
d_gene: .

CDR3nt: TGCGCCAGCACCAGACAGGGCCCTCTTTCACCCCTCCACTTT
CDR3aa: CASTRQGPLSPLHF
j_gene: TRBJ1-6
abundance: .
v_gene: TRBV10-1
d_gene: TRBD1

CDR3nt: TGTGCCAGCAGCTTAAGTAGCGGAGCGAACACCGGGGAGCTGTTTTTT
CDR3aa: CASSLSSGANTGELFF
j_gene: TRBJ2-2
abundance: few
v_gene: TRBV7-3
d_gene: .

CDR3nt: TGTGCCACCAGTGACCCCCGGCCCCGACAGACAGTTAACGCAGATACGCAGTATTTT
CDR3aa: CATSDPRPRQTVNADTQYF
j_gene: TRBJ2-3
abundance: .
v_gene: TRBV24-1
d_gene: .

CDR3nt: TGTGCCAGCAGCTTAACTAGCTTAGCCTACGAGCAGTACTTC
CDR3aa: CASSLTSLAYEQYF
j_gene: TRBJ2-7
abundance: .
v_gene: TRBV11-3
d_gene: .

CDR3nt: TGTGCCAGCACCCCGCTAGGGCTAGCGGGGGACAATGAGCAGTTCTTC
CDR3aa: CASTPLGLAGDNEQFF
j_gene: TRBJ2-1
abundance: .
v_gene: TRBV6-2/TRBV6-3
d_gene: TRBD2

CDR3nt: TGCGCCAGCAGCCAAGAAGATGGACTATCCTCCTACGAGCAGTACTTC
CDR3aa: CASSQEDGLSSYEQYF
j_gene: TRBJ2-7
abundance: once
v_gene: TRBV4-3
d_gene: .

CDR3nt: TGTGCCAGCAGCTACGGGCTATCCTACGAGCAGTACTTC
CDR3aa: CASSYGLSYEQYF
j_gene: TRBJ2-7
abundance: .
v_gene: TRBV9
d_gene: .

CDR3nt: TGTGCCAGCAGTTACTCGACTATCCAAGAGACCCAGTACTTC
CDR3aa: CASSYSTIQETQYF
j_gene: TRBJ2-5
abundance: .
v_gene: TRBV6-5
d_gene: .

CDR3nt: TGTGCCAGCGGTCCTATTAATTCACCCCTCCACTTT
CDR3aa: CASGPINSPLHF
j_gene: TRBJ1-6
abundance: .
v_gene: TRBV6-5
d_gene: .